Presented here are 17 T cell receptor beta chains from one specimen sequenced in a study of PD-L1 blockade in urothelial cancer. Method: immunoSEQ multiplex PCR; TCRdb's copy keeps in-frame clones and lacks some. The sample consists of under 35,000 clones, about 87% of them appearing once. The sample here was PBMCs, taken around atezolizumab (anti-PD-L1) treatment. All receptors derive from a man aged 50 to 60 with urothelial cancer.

The rearrangement joins TRBV5-6 to TRBJ1-5; TRBD1 matches 9 bases. V shed 4 bases and J 9 bases; nucleotides not matched to a gene: 11. The CDR3 consists of 15 residues. Germline CDR1 SGHDT, CDR2 YYEEEE. The CDR3 loop reads CASSVGWDRVSPQHF. CDR3 bases: TGTGCCAGCAGCGTTGGTTGGGACAGGGTCTCGCCCCAGCATTTT. Filled out from reference TRBV5-6 and TRBJ1-5, the complete variable domain reads DAGVTQSPTHLIKTRGQQVTLRCSPKSGHDTVSWYQQALGQGPQFIFQYYEEEERQRGNFPDRFSGHQFPNYSSELNVNALLLGDSALYLCASSVGWDRVSPQHFGDGTRLSIL.

The J gene is TRBJ2-2, the V gene TRBV28, with 9 bases aligning to TRBD2. The CDR3 has 16 amino acids. V lost 6 bases, J lost 4 bases, and 9 bases stayed unmatched. Germline CDR1 is MDHEN and CDR2 is SYDVKM. The CDR3 region has the DNA TGTGCCAGCAGGCGTAGCGGGAGTGGCACCACCGGGGAGCTGTTTTTT. Translation gives CASRRSGSGTTGELFF.

The chain couples TRBV5-1 to TRBJ2-5, with 8 bases identical to TRBD2. The CDR3 consists of 14 residues. Germline V lookup: CDR1 SGHRS, CDR2 YFSETQ. V shed 3 bases and J 5 bases; nucleotides not matched to a gene: 6. The CDR3 coding sequence is TGCGCCAGCAGCTCGGGACTAGAAACGGAGACCCAGTACTTC. It encodes CASSSGLETETQYF.

V gene TRBV10-2 combines with J gene TRBJ2-1; weak D call: TRBD1 (6 bases). The germline V gene has CDR1 WSHSY and CDR2 SAAADI. Trimming took 9 bases from V and 1 from J, leaving 16 bases between them. This CDR3 region has 15 residues. CDR3 region: CASGTKAGSYNEQFF. The CDR3 DNA is TGCGCCAGTGGGACAAAGGCTGGTTCCTACAATGAGCAGTTCTTC.

The table lists this clone with a count of one. The chain carries TRBV2 and TRBJ1-4, with 11 bases that match TRBD1. Trimming removed 8 bases from V and 5 bases from J; junction bases left unmatched: 16. This CDR3 is built from 18 residues. Germline CDR1 SNHLY, CDR2 FYNNEI. CDR3 DNA: TGTGCCAGCTCCGAATGGGGGGGACAGGGGGGAAGGAATGAAAAACTGTTTTTT. Translation: CASSEWGGQGGRNEKLFF.

This clone appeared a single time. This chain joins TRBV5-1 and TRBJ2-5; 12 bases are a match to TRBD2. The CDR3 runs 21 residues. Germline CDR1 is SGHRS and CDR2 is YFSETQ. J lost 1 base, V lost 3 bases, and 19 bases had no gene match. CDR3 nucleotide sequence: TGCGCCAGCAGCTCAGCTCTAGCGGGGGGGCCTCGGTTGTCTTCCCAAGAGACCCAGTACTTC. It specifies CASSSALAGGPRLSSQETQYF.

This clone is termed medium-sized. The rearrangement links TRBV9 to TRBJ1-3; D is unresolved. CDR1 and CDR2 from the germline V gene are SGDLS and YYNGEE. Deletions cut 3 bases from V and 1 base from J, with 14 bases between. This CDR3 region has 16 residues. CDR3 residues: CASSAGLGRSGNTIYF. The DNA for the CDR3 is TGTGCCAGCAGCGCAGGACTCGGTCGATCTGGAAACACCATATATTTT.

This chain connects TRBV7-9 to TRBJ1-2; D is perhaps TRBD1 (6 bases). Germline CDR1 and CDR2: SEHNR and FQNEAQ (reference sequence). CDR3 size: 16 residues. V was cut by 2 bases and J by 4 bases, with 17 bases left in between. The CDR3 nucleotides are TGTGCCAGCAGCTTATCGGGGGGACAAGCGGTCTATGGCTACACCTTC. Translation gives CASSLSGGQAVYGYTF.

The J gene is TRBJ2-1, the V gene TRBV5-1; TRBD2 matches at 10 bases. Trimming took 5 bases from V and 1 from J; bases not matched to a gene: 6. The CDR3 totals 16 residues. CDR1 and CDR2 (germline): SGHRS, YFSETQ. CDR3 sequence: CASREREGLSYNEQFF. The CDR3 coding sequence is TGCGCCAGCAGAGAGCGGGAGGGCCTGTCCTACAATGAGCAGTTCTTC.

V gene TRBV19 combines with J gene TRBJ2-5; TRBD2 matches at 12 bases. Germline CDR1 LNHDA, CDR2 SQIVND (reference sequence). Unmatched junction bases numbered 3, after V lost 3 bases and J lost 1 base. This CDR3 has 16 residues. In DNA, the CDR3 is TGTGCCAGTAGTATCACTAGCGGGGGGATCCAAGAGACCCAGTACTTC. Its translation is CASSITSGGIQETQYF.

This chain connects TRBV6-5 to TRBJ2-7; a weak D match, TRBD2 (5 bases). Trimming removed 4 bases at V and 5 bases at J, with 9 bases between. This CDR3 has 12 residues. From germline, CDR1 is MNHEY and CDR2 SVGAGI. The CDR3 DNA reads TGTGCCAGCAGTTCTAGCATCGACGAGCAGTACTTC. Translation gives CASSSSIDEQYF.

The rearrangement uses TRBV18 and TRBJ1-4, with D perhaps TRBD1 (5 bases). Germline-derived CDR1 and CDR2 are KGHSH and LQKENI. V was trimmed by 3 bases and J by 8 bases, leaving 13 bases between them. There are 14 residues in the CDR3. DNA for the CDR3: TGTGCCAGCTCACCCCCCATCCGGGGGGAAAAACTGTTTTTT. Amino acid sequence: CASSPPIRGEKLFF.

This chain links TRBV7-9 with TRBJ2-1; 8 bases map to TRBD2. The CDR3 length is 15 residues. V dropped 5 bases and J dropped 4; count of bases not matched to a gene: 7. Germline V gives CDR1 SEHNR, CDR2 FQNEAQ (reference sequence). DNA for the CDR3: TGTGCCAGCAGCCGCGAGCGGGGGAAATACAATGAGCAGTTCTTC. Amino acids: CASSRERGKYNEQFF. Looking up the rest from reference TRBV7-9 and TRBJ2-1 gives the full variable domain: DTGVSQNPRHKITKRGQNVTFRCDPISEHNRLYWYRQTLGQGPEFLTYFQNEAQLEKSRLLSDRFSAERPKGSFSTLEIQRTEQGDSAMYLCASSRERGKYNEQFFGPGTRLTVL.

The rearrangement uses TRBV19 and TRBJ1-5, with D maybe TRBD1 (6 bases). CDR1 LNHDA and CDR2 SQIVND come from the germline V gene (reference sequence). Deletions cut 11 bases from V and 6 bases from J, with 20 bases between. CDR3 length: 14 residues. The CDR3 sequence is CASKLQGSGQPQHF. DNA for the CDR3: TGTGCCTCCAAACTGCAGGGGTCGGGTCAGCCCCAGCATTTT.

The chain's CDR3 is CASSFRRGGTQETQYF. In DNA form, the CDR3 reads TGTGCCAGCAGCTTTCGGAGGGGGGGGACACAAGAGACCCAGTACTTC. This chain connects TRBV7-9 to TRBJ2-5; D possibly corresponds to TRBD2 (7 bases). Germline-derived CDR1 and CDR2 are SEHNR and FQNEAQ (reference sequence). The CDR3 is 16 residues long. V was clipped by 3 bases and J by 2 bases, with 16 bases between them.

V and J are TRBV7-8 and TRBJ2-2; D uncertain. V lost 5 bases and J 1 base, leaving 11 bases between the germline ends. Germline CDR1 and CDR2: SGHVS and FQNEAQ. The CDR3 loop spans 15 amino acids. The CDR3 protein is CASSPPMLNTGELFF. CDR3 bases: TGTGCCAGCAGCCCCCCTATGTTGAACACCGGGGAGCTGTTTTTT.

This clone was seen only once. The chain has TRBV7-9 and TRBJ1-2, with TRBD1 matching over 9 bases. CDR3 length: 15 amino acids. V lost 3 bases and J lost 1; bases outside the gene matches: 3. CDR1 and CDR2 (germline): SEHNR, FQNEAQ (reference sequence). The CDR3 spells CASSFWTGDNYGYTF. Written as DNA, the CDR3 is TGTGCCAGCAGCTTCTGGACAGGGGATAACTATGGCTACACCTTC.